The rows below give T cell receptor beta chains drawn from one sample of a study of technical replicates of blood from a few donors. TCRdb's copy holds only in-frame clones and misses some; the assay was immunoSEQ multiplex PCR. The table has some 66,000 clones, about 98% seen once; the top ten hold approximately 0.17%. The sequencing input was T cells isolated from PBMCs. All receptors come from a human donor in good health. Both conserved end residues are part of each CDR3. The order of the fields is CDR3 protein, CDR3 DNA, clone size, D gene, J gene, V gene. D genes are given only for firm matches. Not all rows give a size; the values are once, few, many and, for expanded clones, a class.

CDR3aa: CASSIPGTGVSYEQYF; CDR3nt: TGTGCCAGTAGTATTCCCGGGACAGGGGTGAGTTACGAGCAGTACTTC; abundance: .; d_gene: TRBD1; j_gene: TRBJ2-7; v_gene: TRBV19
CDR3aa: CASSQGSGIMNTEAFF; CDR3nt: TGCGCCAGCAGCCAAGGGTCAGGAATTATGAACACTGAAGCTTTCTTT; abundance: once; d_gene: .; j_gene: TRBJ1-1; v_gene: TRBV4-1
CDR3aa: CASSRQLSYGYTF; CDR3nt: TGTGCCAGTTCTAGGCAGCTATCCTATGGCTACACCTTC; abundance: .; d_gene: .; j_gene: TRBJ1-2; v_gene: TRBV27
CDR3aa: CASSPWAPRDEKLFF; CDR3nt: TGCGCCAGCAGCCCATGGGCCCCGAGGGATGAAAAACTGTTTTTT; abundance: .; d_gene: .; j_gene: TRBJ1-4; v_gene: TRBV5-1
CDR3aa: CASSLEVQQGAAEQYF; CDR3nt: TGCGCCAGCAGCTTGGAAGTCCAGCAGGGGGCGGCCGAGCAGTACTTC; abundance: .; d_gene: TRBD1; j_gene: TRBJ2-7; v_gene: TRBV5-1
CDR3aa: CASSLRDSLYNEQFF; CDR3nt: TGCGCCAGCAGTCTACGGGACAGCCTATACAATGAGCAGTTCTTC; abundance: .; d_gene: TRBD1; j_gene: TRBJ2-1; v_gene: TRBV5-1
CDR3aa: CASSLGTILDEQYF; CDR3nt: TGTGCCAGCAGTCTCGGGACAATATTAGACGAGCAGTACTTC; abundance: .; d_gene: .; j_gene: TRBJ2-7; v_gene: TRBV6-5
CDR3aa: CASSAERDQPQHF; CDR3nt: TGTGCCAGCAGTGCAGAGAGGGATCAGCCCCAGCATTTT; abundance: once; d_gene: .; j_gene: TRBJ1-5; v_gene: TRBV5-8
CDR3aa: CASSYSRIREGGYTF; CDR3nt: TGTGCCAGCAGTTACTCCAGGATCCGCGAAGGAGGCTACACCTTC; abundance: .; d_gene: .; j_gene: TRBJ1-2; v_gene: TRBV6-5
CDR3aa: CASSATGRPTEAFF; CDR3nt: TGTGCCAGCAGTGCGACAGGGAGGCCCACTGAAGCTTTCTTT; abundance: .; d_gene: TRBD1; j_gene: TRBJ1-1; v_gene: TRBV25-1
CDR3aa: CASSVSGYNEQFF; CDR3nt: TGCGCCAGCAGTGTCAGCGGATACAATGAGCAGTTCTTC; abundance: .; d_gene: .; j_gene: TRBJ2-1; v_gene: TRBV10-1
CDR3aa: CASSSFGEGTGELFF; CDR3nt: TGCGCCAGCAGCTCCTTCGGGGAGGGCACCGGGGAGCTGTTTTTT; abundance: .; d_gene: TRBD2; j_gene: TRBJ2-2; v_gene: TRBV5-1
CDR3aa: CSANQDYEQYF; CDR3nt: TGCAGTGCTAACCAGGACTACGAGCAGTACTTC; abundance: .; d_gene: .; j_gene: TRBJ2-7; v_gene: TRBV20-1
CDR3aa: CASSQGIQGIMPQHF; CDR3nt: TGCGCCAGCAGCCAAGGGATACAGGGGATTATGCCCCAGCATTTT; abundance: .; d_gene: TRBD1; j_gene: TRBJ1-5; v_gene: TRBV4-1
CDR3aa: CASSSGTYEQYF; CDR3nt: TGTGCCAGCAGTTCGGGAACGTACGAGCAGTACTTC; abundance: .; d_gene: .; j_gene: TRBJ2-7; v_gene: TRBV6-5
CDR3aa: CASSQVWTDNNEQFF; CDR3nt: TGCGCCAGCAGCCAAGTCTGGACAGATAACAATGAGCAGTTCTTC; abundance: .; d_gene: .; j_gene: TRBJ2-1; v_gene: TRBV4-1
CDR3aa: CASSYPGGDEQFF; CDR3nt: TGTGCCAGCAGTTACCCTGGGGGGGATGAGCAGTTCTTC; abundance: .; d_gene: TRBD2; j_gene: TRBJ2-1; v_gene: TRBV6-5
CDR3aa: CSAAARTGGNEQYF; CDR3nt: TGCAGCGCAGCTGCGCGGACAGGGGGGAACGAGCAGTACTTC; abundance: once; d_gene: TRBD1; j_gene: TRBJ2-7; v_gene: TRBV29-1
CDR3aa: CASSSNTGNYGYTF; CDR3nt: TGCGCCAGCAGCTCCAACACAGGGAACTATGGCTACACCTTC; abundance: .; d_gene: .; j_gene: TRBJ1-2; v_gene: TRBV5-1
CDR3aa: CASSPYGYEQYF; CDR3nt: TGCGCCAGCAGCCCTTACGGCTACGAGCAGTACTTC; abundance: .; d_gene: .; j_gene: TRBJ2-7; v_gene: TRBV5-1
CDR3aa: CASVPGGNTEAFF; CDR3nt: TGTGCTAGTGTCCCGGGGGGGAACACTGAAGCTTTCTTT; abundance: .; d_gene: .; j_gene: TRBJ1-1; v_gene: TRBV12-5
CDR3aa: CEISSLSRRGDEQFF; CDR3nt: TGTGAAATCAGCAGCTTATCTCGGCGGGGGGATGAGCAGTTCTTC; abundance: .; d_gene: TRBD2; j_gene: TRBJ2-1; v_gene: TRBV7-9
CDR3aa: CASSFHRNRGQETQYF; CDR3nt: TGTGCCAGCAGTTTCCATCGGAACAGGGGGCAAGAGACCCAGTACTTC; abundance: .; d_gene: TRBD1; j_gene: TRBJ2-5; v_gene: TRBV28
CDR3aa: CASSSGQNNQPQHF; CDR3nt: TGTGCCAGCAGTTCGGGACAGAACAATCAGCCCCAGCATTTT; abundance: .; d_gene: TRBD1; j_gene: TRBJ1-5; v_gene: TRBV27
CDR3aa: CASSRNSQETQYF; CDR3nt: TGCGCCAGCAGCCGCAACAGCCAAGAGACCCAGTACTTC; abundance: .; d_gene: .; j_gene: TRBJ2-5; v_gene: TRBV4-1
CDR3aa: CASSYSRGKNIQYF; CDR3nt: TGTGCCAGCAGTTACTCGCGGGGTAAAAACATTCAGTACTTC; abundance: .; d_gene: .; j_gene: TRBJ2-4; v_gene: TRBV6-5
CDR3aa: CASSLEGGLNQPQHF; CDR3nt: TGTGCCAGCAGCTTGGAGGGCGGACTCAATCAGCCCCAGCATTTT; abundance: .; d_gene: .; j_gene: TRBJ1-5; v_gene: TRBV5-4
CDR3aa: CASSQDLGLARANEQFF; CDR3nt: TGCGCCAGCAGCCAAGATCTCGGACTAGCCAGAGCCAATGAGCAGTTCTTC; abundance: few; d_gene: TRBD2; j_gene: TRBJ2-1; v_gene: TRBV4-1
CDR3aa: CSVEGQERGYTF; CDR3nt: TGCAGCGTTGAGGGACAGGAACGTGGCTACACCTTC; abundance: .; d_gene: TRBD1; j_gene: TRBJ1-2; v_gene: TRBV29-1
CDR3aa: CASSFRDRPYEQYF; CDR3nt: TGTGCCAGCAGTTTCCGGGACAGGCCCTACGAGCAGTACTTC; abundance: .; d_gene: TRBD1; j_gene: TRBJ2-7; v_gene: TRBV6-6
CDR3aa: CASSLGPAWDSNYEQYF; CDR3nt: TGTGCCAGCAGCTTAGGGCCCGCGTGGGACAGCAACTACGAGCAGTACTTC; abundance: .; d_gene: TRBD1; j_gene: TRBJ2-7; v_gene: TRBV7-2
CDR3aa: CASTPGGQGFQEQFF; CDR3nt: TGCGCCAGCACCCCCGGGGGACAGGGTTTTCAGGAGCAGTTCTTC; abundance: once; d_gene: TRBD1; j_gene: TRBJ2-1; v_gene: TRBV5-1
CDR3aa: CASSPRGGWGGTYNEQFF; CDR3nt: TGTGCCAGCAGCCCCCGGGGGGGTTGGGGGGGGACCTACAATGAGCAGTTCTTC; abundance: .; d_gene: TRBD2; j_gene: TRBJ2-1; v_gene: TRBV11-3
CDR3aa: CATQLGGGEKLFF; CDR3nt: TGTGCCACCCAACTGGGGGGGGGCGAAAAACTGTTTTTT; abundance: .; d_gene: .; j_gene: TRBJ1-4; v_gene: TRBV7-9
CDR3aa: CASSLGPGGGGTDTQYF; CDR3nt: TGTGCCAGCAGCTTAGGTCCGGGAGGGGGTGGCACAGATACGCAGTATTTT; abundance: .; d_gene: .; j_gene: TRBJ2-3; v_gene: TRBV12-1
CDR3aa: CASSSDWTGQAGELFF; CDR3nt: TGTGCCAGCAGTTCGGATTGGACAGGGCAGGCCGGGGAGCTGTTTTTT; abundance: .; d_gene: TRBD1; j_gene: TRBJ2-2; v_gene: TRBV28
CDR3aa: CASSSPRGRFPYGYTF; CDR3nt: TGTGCCAGCAGCTCCCCACGCGGTCGGTTTCCCTATGGCTACACCTTC; abundance: .; d_gene: .; j_gene: TRBJ1-2; v_gene: TRBV7-6
CDR3aa: CASSGALGLTYNEQFF; CDR3nt: TGTGCCAGCAGCGGAGCTTTGGGGCTTACGTACAATGAGCAGTTCTTC; abundance: once; d_gene: .; j_gene: TRBJ2-1; v_gene: TRBV7-9
CDR3aa: CASSPGLAKYEQYF; CDR3nt: TGCGCCAGCAGCCCTGGACTAGCGAAGTACGAGCAGTACTTC; abundance: .; d_gene: TRBD2; j_gene: TRBJ2-7; v_gene: TRBV4-1
CDR3aa: CASSHGTGNEQFF; CDR3nt: TGCGCCAGCAGCCACGGGACAGGGAACGAGCAGTTCTTC; abundance: .; d_gene: TRBD1; j_gene: TRBJ2-1; v_gene: TRBV4-1
CDR3aa: CASTFGGSTDTQYF; CDR3nt: TGTGCCAGCACCTTCGGGGGTAGCACAGATACGCAGTATTTT; abundance: .; d_gene: .; j_gene: TRBJ2-3; v_gene: TRBV27
CDR3aa: CASSLEQYVYEQYF; CDR3nt: TGTGCCAGCAGCTTGGAACAGTATGTCTACGAGCAGTACTTC; abundance: .; d_gene: .; j_gene: TRBJ2-7; v_gene: TRBV5-6
CDR3aa: CASRAGSVPYGYTF; CDR3nt: TGTGCCAGCAGGGCCGGGAGTGTCCCCTATGGCTACACCTTC; abundance: .; d_gene: .; j_gene: TRBJ1-2; v_gene: TRBV6-5
CDR3aa: CASSLARNTEAFF; CDR3nt: TGTGCCAGCAGCTTAGCCAGGAACACTGAAGCTTTCTTT; abundance: .; d_gene: .; j_gene: TRBJ1-1; v_gene: TRBV7-8
CDR3aa: CASSSPGQGSTGELFF; CDR3nt: TGTGCCAGCAGCTCTCCGGGACAGGGTTCCACCGGGGAGCTGTTTTTT; abundance: .; d_gene: TRBD1; j_gene: TRBJ2-2; v_gene: TRBV5-8
CDR3aa: CASSYSSTYEQYF; CDR3nt: TGTGCCAGCAGTTACTCGTCTACGTACGAGCAGTACTTC; abundance: once; d_gene: .; j_gene: TRBJ2-7; v_gene: TRBV6-5